The 18 T cell receptor beta chains below were found in one sample sequenced in a study of blood T cell repertoires in COVID-19. The method was immunoSEQ multiplex PCR; TCRdb's version includes in-frame clones alone and lacks a portion of them. Of some 290,000 clones in the sample, around 90% were seen once. The sample comprised peripheral blood. All receptors derive from a woman in her forties or fifties who had recovered from COVID-19.

As DNA, the CDR3 is TGTGCCAGCAGCCCCCCCGGGGACACTGAAGCTTTCTTT. It translates to CASSPPGDTEAFF. This chain uses TRBV7-8 with TRBJ1-1; D is uncertain. Per the germline V gene, CDR1 is SGHVS and CDR2 is FQNEAQ. The CDR3 covers 13 residues. Trimming took 5 bases from V and 3 from J, leaving 10 bases between them.

In the case of this clone: One end of the junction is discordant with germline, which a read error may explain. The gene calls are TRBV6-5 and TRBJ2-7; 7 nucleotides agree with TRBD1. Germline CDR1 reads MNHEY; CDR2 reads SVGAGI. The CDR3 length is 15 residues. This CDR3 reads CASRYYPDRTYEQYF. For the CDR3, the DNA is TGTGCCAGCAGATACTACCCGGACAGGACCTACGAGCAGTACTTC.

This chain links TRBV5-1 with TRBJ2-2, with 7 bases identical to TRBD1. V dropped 4 bases and J dropped 5; count of bases not matched to a gene: 11. This CDR3 comprises 16 residues. The germline gives CDR1 SGHRS, CDR2 YFSETQ. CDR3 amino acids: CASSLSLRGRTGELFF. CDR3 coding DNA: TGCGCCAGCAGCCTCTCCTTGAGGGGGCGTACCGGGGAGCTGTTTTTT.

For this clone: Other DNA sequences from this sample encode an identical CDR3 as well. This chain links TRBV7-2 with TRBJ2-1, with D possibly TRBD2 on 6 matching bases. The CDR3 totals 16 residues. With 1 base removed from V and 0 bases from J, the gap between germline ends came to 10 bases. CDR1 and CDR2 from the germline V gene are SGHTA and FQGNSA. The DNA of the CDR3 is TGTGCCAGCAGCTTAGTATCCGGGAGCTCCTACAATGAGCAGTTCTTC. Translating gives CASSLVSGSSYNEQFF.

The J gene is TRBJ1-6, the V gene TRBV19, with D unclear. CDR3 size: 14 residues. Deletions cut 6 bases from V and 1 base from J, with 7 bases between. The germline V gene encodes CDR1 LNHDA and CDR2 SQIVND (reference sequence). CDR3 sequence: CASSGGSYNSPLHF. The CDR3 coding sequence is TGTGCCAGTAGCGGCGGTTCCTATAATTCACCCCTCCACTTT.

The V gene is TRBV20-1, the J gene TRBJ1-2; D uncertain. This CDR3 has 10 residues. The germline gives CDR1 DFQATT, CDR2 SNEGSKA (reference sequence). Between the trimmed V and J ends, which lost 5 bases and 6 bases, there was a span of 7 bases. CDR3 bases: TGCAGTGCTTACATCGATGGCTACACCTTC. Encoded protein: CSAYIDGYTF.

The chain couples TRBV28 to TRBJ1-2; 10 positions agree with TRBD1. CDR1 is MDHEN, CDR2 SYDVKM, per germline. V shed 6 bases, J shed 2 bases, and the junction held 0 bases outside the gene matches. This CDR3 is 13 amino acids long. This CDR3 reads CASRTGGNYGYTF. Here the CDR3 DNA reads TGTGCCAGCAGGACAGGGGGCAACTATGGCTACACCTTC.

This chain uses TRBV7-3 with TRBJ2-1; 7 nucleotides line up with TRBD2. The germline V gene encodes CDR1 SGHTA and CDR2 FQGTGA. V lost 5 bases and J lost 6; bases outside the gene matches: 10. CDR3 size: 15 residues. For the CDR3, the DNA is TGTGCCAGCAGCCCTACCTCCGGGACTATCAATGAGCAGTTCTTC. Its protein is CASSPTSGTINEQFF.

The chain joins TRBV4-2 to TRBJ1-1; D not certain. With 0 bases removed from V and 0 bases from J, the gap between germline ends came to 14 bases. This CDR3 has 17 residues. Germline V gives CDR1 LGHNA, CDR2 YNFKEQ. CDR3 DNA: TGTGCCAGCAGCCAAGACGACTTGGCCCTGATGAACACTGAAGCTTTCTTT. Translating it yields CASSQDDLALMNTEAFF.

This chain connects TRBV4-3 to TRBJ1-1; tentatively, D is TRBD1 (6 bases). Germline V lookup: CDR1 LGHNA, CDR2 YSLEER. This CDR3 contains 16 residues. Trimming shortened V by 0 bases and J by 1 base, and 12 bases separated the two germline ends. CDR3 sequence reads: CASSQDRGHRNTEAFF. The CDR3 bases are TGCGCCAGCAGCCAAGATAGGGGACACCGGAACACTGAAGCTTTCTTT.

This clone was observed a single time. The V and J genes are TRBV9 and TRBJ2-2, with 7 bases that match TRBD2. The J segment lost 0 bases and the V segment lost 4 bases, leaving 9 bases of the junction unmatched. The CDR3 totals 17 residues. Germline lookup yields CDR1 SGDLS and CDR2 YYNGEE. CDR3 coding DNA: TGTGCCAGCAGCCCACCGCCGACTAGCCCGAACACCGGGGAGCTGTTTTTT. This codes for CASSPPPTSPNTGELFF.

The genes are TRBV6-1 and TRBJ2-7; TRBD2 matches at 13 bases. Germline V gives CDR1 MNHNS, CDR2 SASEGT. The CDR3 contains 19 residues. Trimming at V came to 2 bases and at J to 0 bases, leaving 10 bases not matched to a gene. The CDR3 sequence: CASSERKGLAGVYSYEQYF. CDR3 nucleotides: TGTGCCAGCAGTGAAAGGAAAGGACTAGCGGGGGTTTACTCCTACGAGCAGTACTTC.

This chain connects TRBV6-4 to TRBJ1-5, with 8 bases aligning to TRBD1. Germline V gives CDR1 MRHNA, CDR2 SNTAGT. The CDR3 covers 14 residues. V dropped 6 bases and J dropped 4; count of bases not matched to a gene: 5. CDR3 sequence reads: CASSEQGGNQPQHF. CDR3 bases: TGTGCCAGCAGCGAACAGGGGGGGAATCAGCCCCAGCATTTT.

This chain uses TRBV3-1 (or the pseudogene TRBV3-2) with TRBJ2-5; TRBD2 matches at 9 bases. J was trimmed by 5 bases and V by 1 base; bases with no gene match: 14. The CDR3 runs 18 residues. The germline gives CDR1 LGHDT, CDR2 YNNKEL (reference sequence). CDR3 nucleotides: TGTGCCAGCAGCCAAGCCCCGGGACTAGCTCACCCCCAGGAGACCCAGTACTTC. This gives the protein CASSQAPGLAHPQETQYF.

This clone was found once. The chain links TRBV4-2 to TRBJ2-1; the match to TRBD2 covers 9 bases. CDR3 size: 18 residues. V was clipped by 0 bases and J by 0 bases; unmatched bases: 6. CDR1 and CDR2 (germline): LGHNA, YNFKEQ. The CDR3 is CASSQEGSGGGSYNEQFF. The CDR3 DNA sequence: TGTGCCAGCAGCCAAGAGGGTAGCGGGGGTGGCTCCTACAATGAGCAGTTCTTC.

The rearrangement uses TRBV18 and TRBJ2-7, with D tentatively TRBD1 (6 bases). V dropped 6 bases and J dropped 3 bases, with 9 bases sitting between them. The CDR3 length is 12 residues. In germline, CDR1 is KGHSH, CDR2 LQKENI. In nucleotides, the CDR3 is TGTGCCAGCTCGAAACAGGGCTACGAGCAGTACTTC. Translation gives CASSKQGYEQYF.

CDR3 sequence reads: CASSIDGQGTEQETQYF. Written as DNA, the CDR3 is TGTGCCAGTAGTATAGATGGTCAGGGGACAGAGCAAGAGACCCAGTACTTC. The chain recombines TRBV19 with TRBJ2-5; TRBD1 matches 7 bases. Germline V lookup: CDR1 LNHDA, CDR2 SQIVND (reference sequence). The V gene end was trimmed by 0 bases and the J gene end by 2 bases; junction bases not matched to a gene: 9. The CDR3 has 17 amino acids.

This clone was seen only a few times. V is TRBV15 and J is TRBJ2-3, with TRBD2 matching over 13 bases. Germline V lookup: CDR1 LNHNV, CDR2 YYDKDF (reference sequence). With 3 bases clipped from V and 3 bases from J, the junction kept 3 bases outside the gene matches. The CDR3 is 16 residues long. CDR3 amino acids: CATSSRLAGGTDTQYF. CDR3 sequence (DNA): TGTGCCACCAGCAGTAGACTAGCGGGGGGAACAGATACGCAGTATTTT.